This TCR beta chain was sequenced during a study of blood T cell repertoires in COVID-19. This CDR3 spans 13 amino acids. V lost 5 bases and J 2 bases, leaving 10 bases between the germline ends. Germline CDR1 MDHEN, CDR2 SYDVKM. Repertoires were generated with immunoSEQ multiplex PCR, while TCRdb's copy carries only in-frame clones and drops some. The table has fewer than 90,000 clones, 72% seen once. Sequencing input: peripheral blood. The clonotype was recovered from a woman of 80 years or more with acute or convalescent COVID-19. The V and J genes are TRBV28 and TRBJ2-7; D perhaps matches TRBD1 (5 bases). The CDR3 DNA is TGTGCCAGCAGTCTCCAGGGTCCCTACGAGCAGTACTTC. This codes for CASSLQGPYEQYF.